The rows below give T cell receptor beta chains drawn from one sample of a study of graft-versus-host responses after intestinal transplantation. Profiled with immunoSEQ multiplex PCR; TCRdb holds only in-frame clones, not every one. The sample records about 66,000 clones, about 90% being singletons. These receptors have no identified antigens. The source material was unstimulated CD8+ T cells sorted from spleen or lymph node cells, sampled before intestinal transplant. These receptors were taken from a human donor who received an intestinal transplant. Each CDR3 is given with its conserved first and last residue. D genes are given only for firm matches. Expanded clones are given a class, and other clones once, few, many or no size at all.

v_gene	len	d_gene	j_gene	abundance	CDR3aa	CDR3nt
TRBV2	16	TRBD1	TRBJ2-5	-	CASRGTRQGGLVTQYF	TGTGCCAGCAGGGGAACTCGACAGGGGGGTTTGGTGACCCAGTACTTC
TRBV4-1	14	-	TRBJ2-5	-	CASSKVAPQETQYF	TGCGCCAGCAGCAAGGTAGCGCCCCAAGAGACCCAGTACTTC
TRBV2	18	TRBD1	TRBJ2-7	-	CASSDRTGEKGRPYEQYF	TGTGCCAGCAGTGACCGGACAGGGGAAAAGGGTAGGCCCTACGAGCAGTACTTC
TRBV5-4	15	-	TRBJ1-1	-	CASSLGVTKNTEAFF	TGTGCCAGCAGCTTGGGGGTTACTAAGAACACTGAAGCTTTCTTT
TRBV13	13	-	TRBJ1-2	-	CASSSTENYGYTF	TGTGCCAGCAGCTCGACAGAGAACTATGGCTACACCTTC
TRBV5-6	15	-	TRBJ1-1	-	CASSTRTEMNTEAFF	TGTGCCAGCAGCACCCGGACAGAAATGAACACTGAAGCTTTCTTT
TRBV7-9	14	-	TRBJ1-1	-	CASSLGGGNTEAFF	TGTGCCAGCAGCTTAGGGGGGGGGAACACTGAAGCTTTCTTT
TRBV5-6	16	TRBD2	TRBJ2-3	few	CASSLYHGRGTDTQYF	TGTGCCAGCAGCTTGTATCATGGGCGGGGGACAGATACGCAGTATTTT
TRBV2	11	-	TRBJ1-1	-	CASEGNTEAFF	TGTGCCAGCGAGGGGAACACTGAAGCTTTCTTT
TRBV19	13	-	TRBJ1-5	-	CASRAGFLQPQHF	TGTGCCAGTCGAGCGGGGTTTCTTCAGCCCCAGCATTTT
TRBV5-6	13	-	TRBJ2-2	-	CASSLQGPGELFF	TGTGCCAGCAGCTTACAGGGCCCCGGGGAGCTGTTTTTT
TRBV5-4	14	TRBD1	TRBJ1-2	-	CASSRDRATDGYTF	TGTGCCAGCAGCCGGGACAGGGCGACTGATGGCTACACCTTC
TRBV7-6	14	-	TRBJ2-7	-	CASSPQGSRPEQYF	TGTGCCAGCAGCCCGCAGGGTAGTCGTCCCGAGCAGTACTTC
TRBV19	13	-	TRBJ2-7	-	CASSTFLYYEQYF	TGTGCCAGTAGTACCTTCTTATACTACGAGCAGTACTTC
TRBV7-8	16	TRBD1	TRBJ1-5	-	CASSLGGDRRYQPQHF	TGTGCCAGCAGCTTAGGTGGGGACAGGAGGTACCAGCCCCAGCATTTT
TRBV6-5	15	-	TRBJ1-5	-	CASSPGVYSNQPQHF	TGTGCCAGCTCGCCGGGGGTCTATAGCAATCAGCCCCAGCATTTT
TRBV7-2	16	-	TRBJ2-5	-	CASSKEGRGGRETQYF	TGTGCCAGCAGCAAAGAGGGAAGGGGGGGCCGAGAGACCCAGTACTTC
TRBV2	16	-	TRBJ1-2	-	CASSPIVTGALSGYTF	TGTGCCAGCAGCCCTATCGTGACAGGAGCCCTGAGTGGCTACACCTTC
TRBV6-4	20	TRBD1	TRBJ1-4	-	CASTADRRTGRDATNEKLFF	TGTGCCAGCACCGCCGATCGAAGGACAGGGAGAGATGCAACTAATGAAAAACTGTTTTTT
TRBV12-5	14	-	TRBJ2-5	-	CASGFGGPGETQYF	TGTGCTAGTGGTTTCGGGGGGCCCGGGGAGACCCAGTACTTC
TRBV15	15	-	TRBJ1-1	-	CATSRDLGQNTEAFF	TGTGCCACCAGCAGAGATTTAGGACAGAACACTGAAGCTTTCTTT
TRBV7-8	17	-	TRBJ2-2	-	CASSLGSGGAGPGELFF	TGTGCCAGCAGCTTAGGGTCGGGCGGGGCCGGGCCCGGGGAGCTGTTTTTT
TRBV11-2	13	TRBD1	TRBJ1-2	-	CASSLGTGYGYTF	TGTGCCAGCAGCTTAGGGACAGGGTATGGCTACACCTTC
TRBV19	13	-	TRBJ1-2	-	CASSTQGTYGYTF	TGTGCCAGTAGTACACAGGGAACCTATGGCTACACCTTC
TRBV6-5	13	-	TRBJ2-7	few	CASSPGQTYEQYF	TGTGCCAGCAGTCCAGGACAGACCTACGAGCAGTACTTC
TRBV7-9	15	-	TRBJ2-5	-	CASRTPRDSGETQYF	TGTGCCAGCAGAACCCCCCGGGACAGCGGGGAGACCCAGTACTTC
TRBV6-6	12	-	TRBJ2-7	few	CATCKGAEEQYF	TGTGCCACCTGTAAAGGGGCGGAGGAGCAGTACTTC
TRBV6-5	11	-	TRBJ1-1	few	CASEGGTEAFF	TGTGCCAGCGAGGGGGGGACTGAAGCTTTCTTT
TRBV7-8	14	TRBD1	TRBJ1-1	-	CASSTEGAHTEAFF	TGTGCCAGCAGCACGGAGGGGGCCCACACTGAAGCTTTCTTT
TRBV29-1	13	TRBD1	TRBJ1-1	once	CSAPTGWDTEAFF	TGCAGCGCCCCGACAGGGTGGGACACTGAAGCTTTCTTT
TRBV9	14	-	TRBJ2-7	once	CASSGRDTSYEQYF	TGTGCCAGCAGCGGCCGGGACACCTCCTACGAGCAGTACTTC
TRBV2	14	-	TRBJ2-7	once	CASQRDTISYEQYF	TGTGCCAGTCAGAGGGATACCATCTCCTACGAGCAGTACTTC
TRBV4-1	15	TRBD2	TRBJ2-7	-	CASSHVLAGTYEQYF	TGCGCCAGCAGCCATGTACTAGCGGGGACCTACGAGCAGTACTTC
TRBV14	12	-	TRBJ2-1	-	CASSQAVNEQFF	TGTGCCAGCAGCCAAGCAGTCAATGAGCAGTTCTTC
TRBV5-1	15	TRBD2	TRBJ2-1	once	CASSQRGSYYNEQFF	TGCGCCAGCAGTCAGCGGGGGAGTTACTACAATGAGCAGTTCTTC
TRBV4-1	17	TRBD1	TRBJ1-1	-	CASSHVPGQGQNTEAFF	TGCGCCAGCAGCCACGTCCCGGGACAGGGACAGAACACTGAAGCTTTCTTT
TRBV5-6	14	-	TRBJ1-1	few	CASSLAAGATEAFF	TGTGCCAGCAGCTTGGCCGCAGGGGCCACTGAAGCTTTCTTT
TRBV11-2	14	-	TRBJ2-1	-	CASSLGGVYNEQFF	TGTGCCAGCAGCTTAGGGGGGGTATACAATGAGCAGTTCTTC
TRBV9	17	-	TRBJ2-3	-	CASSVEGRGTSTDTQYF	TGTGCCAGCAGCGTAGAGGGCAGGGGGACTAGCACAGATACGCAGTATTTT
TRBV7-9	16	TRBD1	TRBJ2-4	once	CASSNDRDLAKNIQYF	TGTGCCAGCAGCAACGACAGGGACCTAGCCAAAAACATTCAGTACTTC
TRBV7-9	14	-	TRBJ1-2	-	CASTHSIVNYGYTF	TGTGCCAGCACCCATAGTATTGTGAACTATGGCTACACCTTC
TRBV6-5	14	-	TRBJ1-3	-	CASGDTGSGNTIYF	TGTGCCAGCGGCGATACAGGCTCTGGAAACACCATATATTTT
TRBV13	12	-	TRBJ1-1	few	CASDSQNTEAFF	TGTGCCAGCGACTCCCAGAACACTGAAGCTTTCTTT
TRBV5-1	11	-	TRBJ2-7	-	CASSRGYEQYF	TGCGCCAGCAGCAGGGGATACGAGCAGTACTTC
TRBV9	12	-	TRBJ1-2	-	CASGHEIYGYTF	TGTGCCAGTGGACACGAGATCTATGGCTACACCTTC
TRBV7-9	14	-	TRBJ1-1	-	CASSPPTQNTEAFF	TGTGCCAGCAGCCCCCCAACACAGAACACTGAAGCTTTCTTT
TRBV21-1	14	-	TRBJ2-7	-	CASSLRTDSYEQYF	TGTGCCAGCAGCTTGCGGACTGACTCCTACGAGCAGTACTTC
TRBV11-2	14	-	TRBJ2-7	-	CASSFGTETYEQYF	TGTGCCAGCAGCTTTGGTACGGAGACCTACGAGCAGTACTTC
TRBV2	11	-	TRBJ2-7	-	CASGDISEQYF	TGTGCCAGCGGGGACATTTCCGAGCAGTACTTC
TRBV6-1	13	-	TRBJ1-1	-	CASSEAWGAEAFF	TGTGCCAGCAGTGAAGCGTGGGGGGCTGAAGCTTTCTTT
TRBV11-2	16	-	TRBJ2-1	-	CASSLGGTGGHNEQFF	TGTGCCAGCAGCTTAGGCGGGACGGGGGGCCACAATGAGCAGTTCTTC
TRBV7-3	15	-	TRBJ2-7	-	CASSPNPTGPYEQYF	TGTGCCAGCAGCCCCAATCCGACAGGCCCCTACGAGCAGTACTTC
TRBV6-1	14	TRBD1	TRBJ2-7	-	CASSESGTGFQQYF	TGTGCCAGCAGTGAATCCGGGACAGGGTTCCAGCAGTACTTC
TRBV11-2	11	-	TRBJ1-2	-	CTSSLSTENTF	TGTACCAGCAGCTTAAGTACAGAAAACACCTTC